This is a list of T cell receptor beta chains from one sample in a study of response to subunit inactivated influenza vaccine. TCRdb fed the RT-PCR reads into MiXCR, producing one record per CDR3 protein. The sample lists around 540,000 distinct CDR3 sequences; 10% to 15% were seen once. Sequences were derived from PBMCs from blood, sampled on the day of vaccination. The receptors here all came from a man aged 45-60 years who received an inactivated influenza vaccine. CDR3s include the opening cysteine and the closing phenylalanine or tryptophan. The D gene is left open where the match is weak. Where a row states a size, it is once, few, many or the class of an expanded clone; other rows omit it.

DNA	CDR3	J	D	size	V
TGCAGCGTTGAACCCCAACGGGGGCTCTCCTACAATGAGCAGTTCTTC	CSVEPQRGLSYNEQFF	TRBJ2-1	.	many	TRBV29-1
TGCGCCAGCAGCCCGGGACTAGCGGGAGAGTATCAGTATTTT	CASSPGLAGEYQYF	TRBJ2-3	TRBD2	few	TRBV5-1
TGCGCCAGCAGCCAAGTCCACGGGACTACCAGTGTCTCGGAGACCCAGTACTTC	CASSQVHGTTSVSETQYF	TRBJ2-5	TRBD2	few	TRBV4-1
TGTGCCAGCTCACCCTTGGCTAGCGGGAGTGGTGAGCAGTTCTTC	CASSPLASGSGEQFF	TRBJ2-1	TRBD2	many	TRBV18
TGTGCCAGCAGTTACTCCGGGCATCGGCTCCCAAACGCCGGGGAGCTGTTTTTT	CASSYSGHRLPNAGELFF	TRBJ2-2	.	few	TRBV6-5
TGTGCCAGCAGTTCCCGGCAAGGGGGTAGTGAAAAACTGTTTTTT	CASSSRQGGSEKLFF	TRBJ1-4	.	few	TRBV12-3/TRBV12-4
TGTGCCAGCAGACGTCAGTCTAGCGGGAGAGGAAATGAGCAGTTCTTC	CASRRQSSGRGNEQFF	TRBJ2-1	TRBD2	few	TRBV11-1
TGTGCCAGCAGCTTCACTAGCGGGAGTAGGGATGAGCAGTTCTTC	CASSFTSGSRDEQFF	TRBJ2-1	TRBD2	.	TRBV7-8
TGTGCCAGCACCTTGGGTCTCCAAAGCAATCAGCCCCAGCATTTT	CASTLGLQSNQPQHF	TRBJ1-5	.	few	TRBV28
TGTGCCAGCAGCGCACCGTCCCGACGGGCCTACGAGCAGTACTTC	CASSAPSRRAYEQYF	TRBJ2-7	.	many	TRBV9
TGTGCCAGCAGCCCCGACACGAGGGCTGGCTACACCTTC	CASSPDTRAGYTF	TRBJ1-2	.	.	TRBV7-9
TGCAGTGGGTCAGGGGGGACTAGCGGGATCTACGAGCAGTACTTC	CSGSGGTSGIYEQYF	TRBJ2-7	TRBD2	.	TRBV20-1
TGTGCCAGCAGCCTGCTGACAGGGGGCGAGCAGTACTTC	CASSLLTGGEQYF	TRBJ2-7	TRBD1	.	TRBV27
TGCAGCGTTCTACGGGGAAACATTCAGTACTTC	CSVLRGNIQYF	TRBJ2-4	.	many	TRBV29-1
TGTGCCAGTACCATGGGGTTGTCTAAGGGGCCCCAGCATTTT	CASTMGLSKGPQHF	TRBJ1-5	.	few	TRBV19
TGTGCCAGCAGTGGGCGTGAAGGCGGGGTAAGGTTCTTC	CASSGREGGVRFF	TRBJ2-1	.	many	TRBV12-3/TRBV12-4
TGTGCCAGCAGTTTTCCTGAGGAGACCCAGTACTTC	CASSFPEETQYF	TRBJ2-5	.	.	TRBV12-3/TRBV12-4
TGTGCCAGCCGGGGGGGGAGCTCCTACAATGAGCAGTTCTTC	CASRGGSSYNEQFF	TRBJ2-1	TRBD2	many	TRBV12-3/TRBV12-4
TGTGCCACCAGTGTCGTAATGGAAGATACGCAGTATTTT	CATSVVMEDTQYF	TRBJ2-3	.	few	TRBV24-1
TGTGCCAGCAGTTGGGGACAGCTCGAATATGGCTACACCTTC	CASSWGQLEYGYTF	TRBJ1-2	TRBD1	many	TRBV12-3/TRBV12-4